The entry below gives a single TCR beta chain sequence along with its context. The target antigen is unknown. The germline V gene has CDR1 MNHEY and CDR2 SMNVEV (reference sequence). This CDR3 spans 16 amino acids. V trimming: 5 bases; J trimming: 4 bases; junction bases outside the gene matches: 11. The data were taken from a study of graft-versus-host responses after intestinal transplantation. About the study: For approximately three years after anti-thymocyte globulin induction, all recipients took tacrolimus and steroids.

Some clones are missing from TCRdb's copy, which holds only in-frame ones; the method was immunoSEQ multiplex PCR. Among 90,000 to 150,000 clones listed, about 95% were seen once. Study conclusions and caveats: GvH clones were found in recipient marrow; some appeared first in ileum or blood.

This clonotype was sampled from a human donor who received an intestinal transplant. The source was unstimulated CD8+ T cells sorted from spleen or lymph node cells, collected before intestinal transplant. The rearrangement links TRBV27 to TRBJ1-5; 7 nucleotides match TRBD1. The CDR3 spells CASSPGTEIGNQPQHF. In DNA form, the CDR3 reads TGTGCCAGCAGTCCCGGGACAGAAATAGGGAATCAGCCCCAGCATTTT.